A single sample is the source of the 4 T cell receptor beta chains below, sequenced in a study of cytomegalovirus exposure and HLA in healthy donors. PCR amplification relied on 60 Vbeta primers (plus 13 Jbeta primers). The protocol was immunoSEQ multiplex PCR, while the TCRdb copy is restricted to in-frame clones and leaves out a portion. This repertoire includes approximately 72,000 clones. Sequencing input: PBMCs. Receptors originate from a woman aged 40 to 55 in good health and CMV-seropositive.

The chain recombines TRBV6-1 with TRBJ1-1; D may be TRBD1 (5 bases). The length of the CDR3 is 15 residues. V lost 4 bases, J lost 2 bases, and 14 bases lay in between. The germline gives CDR1 MNHNS, CDR2 SASEGT. CDR3 bases: TGTGCCAGCAGTGGCCGACTCGGGGGAAACACTGAAGCTTTCTTT. This codes for CASSGRLGGNTEAFF.

The J gene is TRBJ1-5, the V gene TRBV18, with 9 positions matching TRBD1. This CDR3 spans 17 amino acids. In germline, CDR1 is KGHSH, CDR2 LQKENI. After removal of 5 bases from V and 0 bases from J, the junction contained 8 bases not matched to a gene. The CDR3 is CASSATGGFLSNQPQHF. The CDR3 region has the DNA TGTGCCAGCTCAGCAACAGGGGGCTTCCTTAGCAATCAGCCCCAGCATTTT.

The chain has TRBV7-6 and TRBJ2-5; TRBD2 aligns across 8 bases. The CDR3 extends over 15 amino acids. Trimming at V came to 5 bases and at J to 5 bases, leaving 10 bases not matched to a gene. Germline-derived CDR1 and CDR2 are SGHVS and FNYEAQ. The CDR3 region is CASSHPSGSGETQYF. The CDR3 DNA reads as TGTGCCAGCAGCCACCCCAGCGGGAGCGGGGAGACCCAGTACTTC.

J is TRBJ2-3 and V is TRBV7-2; possible D gene TRBD2, 6 bases. The CDR3 has 13 residues. V was pared by 5 bases and J by 4 bases, with 10 bases between. Germline CDR1 and CDR2: SGHTA and FQGNSA. The CDR3 here is CASSTLAPDTQYF. In DNA, the CDR3 is TGTGCCAGCAGCACACTAGCTCCAGATACGCAGTATTTT.